This T cell receptor beta chain is drawn from a study of T cell changes during pregnancy in multiple sclerosis (dated by TCRdb to about 2019). Notes on the research overall: The study looked at changes in the T cell repertoire across pregnancy in women with multiple sclerosis.

Points on this clone: It lacks a known antigen. No per-base quality is available; no much larger clone lies one base away.

Library preparation employed the immunoSEQ multiplex PCR assay. In TCRdb, the immuneACCESS table is reduced to in-frame sequences with V and J assigned. These tables do not hold every clone; where another copy was compared, an unresolved V gene accounts for under half, and the others remain unexplained. Recorded for this sample are 35,000 to 50,000 clones; 80% to 90% of them occurred a single time. The leading ten clones occupy approximately 1.1% of the sample. The V end gives up 4 bases and the J end 2 bases, leaving 5 bases in the junction not matched to a gene. The germline V gene provides CDR1 SNHLY and CDR2 FYNNEI. The CDR3 sequence holds 15 residues, the cysteine and phenylalanine included. The entry retains the CDR3 DNA only, 45 bases that are in frame from base 1.

The specimen was CD4+ T cells from peripheral blood mononuclear cells, collected after pregnancy. The chain joins TRBV2 to TRBJ2-5, with 9 middle bases fitting TRBD2. The TCR was taken from a female donor with multiple sclerosis, enrolled in a pregnancy study. At the DNA level, the sequence is TGTGCCAGCAGTGCTTTTAGCGGGAGACAAGAGACCCAGTACTTC. The translation is CASSAFSGRQETQYF.